These T cell receptor beta chains were read from a single sample in a study of T cells in tumors after PD-1 blockade. TCRdb's copy holds only in-frame clones and misses some; the assay was immunoSEQ multiplex PCR. Counted here are roughly 50,000 clones, just under 80% occurring once; the ten biggest clones make up roughly 17%. The sample was PBMCs, taken before anti-PD-1 treatment. The receptors here all came from a human donor with basal cell carcinoma. CDR3s include the opening cysteine and the closing phenylalanine or tryptophan. The D gene is left open where the match is weak. Not all rows give a size; the values are once, few, many and, for expanded clones, a class.

CDR3 DNA: TGTGCCACCAGCAGAGCCCCGGGACAGGGGGCAGACTATGGCTACACCTTC
CDR3 protein: CATSRAPGQGADYGYTF
D gene: TRBD1
clone size: NA
CDR3 length: 17
V gene: TRBV15
J gene: TRBJ1-2

CDR3 DNA: TGTGCCTGGAGTGAGTTCGGGGGGATCGGGGAGACCCAGTACTTC
CDR3 protein: CAWSEFGGIGETQYF
D gene: TRBD2
clone size: once
CDR3 length: 15
V gene: TRBV30
J gene: TRBJ2-5

CDR3 DNA: TGCGCCAGCAGCCAAGAGGGTCAGTGGGGTGAAAAACTGTTTTTT
CDR3 protein: CASSQEGQWGEKLFF
D gene: NA
clone size: NA
CDR3 length: 15
V gene: TRBV4-1
J gene: TRBJ1-4

CDR3 DNA: TGTGCCAGCAGCCCCGAGGGACAGAGTAATGAAAAACTGTTTTTT
CDR3 protein: CASSPEGQSNEKLFF
D gene: TRBD1
clone size: NA
CDR3 length: 15
V gene: TRBV3-1/TRBV3-2
J gene: TRBJ1-4

CDR3 DNA: TGTGCCAGCAGCTGGACAGAAGCTAACACCGGGGAGCTGTTTTTT
CDR3 protein: CASSWTEANTGELFF
D gene: NA
clone size: many
CDR3 length: 15
V gene: TRBV7-9
J gene: TRBJ2-2

CDR3 DNA: TGTGCCAGCAGTTCACTAGCGGGATCGGATACGCAGTATTTT
CDR3 protein: CASSSLAGSDTQYF
D gene: TRBD2
clone size: NA
CDR3 length: 14
V gene: TRBV2
J gene: TRBJ2-3

CDR3 DNA: TGTGCCAGCAGCTTGGAAGGGGCTGCCTCCTACGAGCAGTACTTC
CDR3 protein: CASSLEGAASYEQYF
D gene: NA
clone size: NA
CDR3 length: 15
V gene: TRBV5-6
J gene: TRBJ2-7

CDR3 DNA: TGTGCCAGCTCACTACAGGGGGACGCTGAAGCTTTCTTT
CDR3 protein: CASSLQGDAEAFF
D gene: TRBD1
clone size: NA
CDR3 length: 13
V gene: TRBV18
J gene: TRBJ1-1

CDR3 DNA: TGTGCCAGCAGTTACTCACCTCCGGGCCCCTACAATGAGCAGTTCTTC
CDR3 protein: CASSYSPPGPYNEQFF
D gene: NA
clone size: NA
CDR3 length: 16
V gene: TRBV6-2/TRBV6-3
J gene: TRBJ2-1

CDR3 DNA: TGTGCCAGCAGACCTGGACCTGGCACTGAAGCTTTCTTT
CDR3 protein: CASRPGPGTEAFF
D gene: NA
clone size: NA
CDR3 length: 13
V gene: TRBV12-3/TRBV12-4
J gene: TRBJ1-1

CDR3 DNA: TGTGCCAGCAGGAAACCGGGAGACCAAGGCTACACCTTC
CDR3 protein: CASRKPGDQGYTF
D gene: NA
clone size: NA
CDR3 length: 13
V gene: TRBV28
J gene: TRBJ1-2

CDR3 DNA: TGTGCCAGCAGTGGCGACAGTAACCCTTTATCACCCCTCCACTTT
CDR3 protein: CASSGDSNPLSPLHF
D gene: NA
clone size: many
CDR3 length: 15
V gene: TRBV28
J gene: TRBJ1-6

CDR3 DNA: TGTGCCAGCAGTTATAAACCTCCGGGACACTTGAACACTGAAGCTTTCTTT
CDR3 protein: CASSYKPPGHLNTEAFF
D gene: NA
clone size: once
CDR3 length: 17
V gene: TRBV27
J gene: TRBJ1-1

CDR3 DNA: TGTGCCAGCAGTTTCTTACTCGGGTGGGAGAACACCGGGGAGCTGTTTTTT
CDR3 protein: CASSFLLGWENTGELFF
D gene: NA
clone size: NA
CDR3 length: 17
V gene: TRBV27
J gene: TRBJ2-2

CDR3 DNA: TGTGCCAGCGCGGGACAGAGGGCACCTGGAAACACCATATATTTT
CDR3 protein: CASAGQRAPGNTIYF
D gene: TRBD1
clone size: NA
CDR3 length: 15
V gene: TRBV6-5
J gene: TRBJ1-3

CDR3 DNA: TGTGCCAGCAGCGCCAATCCGGGACTAGGGAGCACAGATACGCAGTATTTT
CDR3 protein: CASSANPGLGSTDTQYF
D gene: TRBD2
clone size: NA
CDR3 length: 17
V gene: TRBV7-3
J gene: TRBJ2-3

CDR3 DNA: TGTGCCACCAGTGACCTCGAGGACACTGAAGCTTTCTTT
CDR3 protein: CATSDLEDTEAFF
D gene: NA
clone size: NA
CDR3 length: 13
V gene: TRBV24-1
J gene: TRBJ1-1